These 6 T cell receptor beta chains were all obtained from the same sample, sequenced in a study of patients and donors after allogeneic stem cell transplantation. One entry per CDR3 protein results from TCRdb running MiXCR on the RT-PCR reads. The sample carries over 150,000 distinct CDR3 sequences, approximately 30% recorded once. Sequencing was done on a sample of blood, either unsorted or a sorted T cell fraction (not recorded which). Receptors originate from a human donor who was either an allogeneic HSCT recipient or a stem cell or donor lymphocyte infusion donor (not recorded which). It is not recorded whose cells these are; they may come from a transplant donor.

This rearrangement joins TRBV12-3 or TRBV12-4 to TRBJ2-5, with TRBD1 matching over 7 bases. V gave up 5 bases and J gave up 2 bases; unmatched junction bases: 14. This CDR3 is 17 amino acids long. CDR3 sequence (DNA): TGTGCCAGCAGTGCTGGGACAGCAAGGATACAACAAGAGACCCAGTACTTC. Translating gives CASSAGTARIQQETQYF.

The J gene is TRBJ2-6, the V gene TRBV18; 8 nucleotides align to TRBD1. V trimming: 1 base; J trimming: 0 bases; junction bases outside the gene matches: 5. There are 18 residues in the CDR3. The germline gives CDR1 KGHSH, CDR2 LQKENI. The CDR3 region is CASSPLGQGSSGANVLTF. CDR3 nucleotide sequence: TGTGCCAGCTCACCACTAGGACAGGGTTCCTCTGGGGCCAACGTCCTGACTTTC.

The CDR3 sequence: CASSGRQGMNTEAFF. For the CDR3, the DNA is TGTGCCAGCAGCGGCCGACAGGGAATGAACACTGAAGCTTTCTTT. The chain has TRBV7-8 and TRBJ1-1; 7 nucleotides agree with TRBD1. The trim removed 5 bases at V and 0 bases at J, leaving 6 bases unmatched. Germline-derived CDR1 and CDR2 are SGHVS and FQNEAQ. The length of the CDR3 is 15 residues.

The chain carries TRBV28 and TRBJ1-5; D possibly corresponds to TRBD1 (5 bases). The CDR3 is 16 residues long. V was shortened by 4 bases and J by 6 bases, with 19 bases between the two germline ends. The V gene's germline CDR1 is MDHEN and CDR2 SYDVKM. CDR3 region: CASSSMQGVGSQPQHF. The CDR3 coding sequence is TGTGCCAGCAGTTCAATGCAAGGGGTAGGGAGTCAGCCCCAGCATTTT.

In its sample, this clonotype was seen once. This chain joins TRBV6-2 or TRBV6-3 and TRBJ2-7; 11 bases line up with TRBD1. The V segment lost 6 bases and the J segment 6 bases; nucleotides outside the gene matches: 7. Germline lookup yields CDR1 MNHEY and CDR2 SVGEGT. CDR3 size: 14 residues. CDR3 sequence reads: CASRRGTGGTEQYF. The CDR3, as DNA: TGTGCCAGCAGGCGCGGGACAGGGGGGACCGAGCAGTACTTC.

The V gene is TRBV20-1, the J gene TRBJ1-2, with a tentative D call TRBD1 (5 bases). V lost 5 bases to trimming and J lost 5 bases, with 15 bases between them. The CDR3 contains 13 residues. Germline V gene data show CDR1 as DFQATT and CDR2 as SNEGSKA (reference sequence). The CDR3 reads CSAAGTTQYGYTF. The CDR3 DNA reads TGCAGTGCTGCGGGGACGACACAGTATGGCTACACCTTC.